The entry below describes one T cell receptor (beta chain). Germline V gene sequence: CDR1 LNHDA, CDR2 SQIVND (reference sequence). J gave up 4 bases and V 4 bases, and 8 bases lay outside the gene matches. The CDR3 covers 16 residues. No patient escaped relapse after autologous stem cell transplantation, and brentuximab vedotin exposure varied. The sample belongs to a study of PD-1 blockade in classical Hodgkin lymphoma. Clones were sequenced by immunoSEQ multiplex PCR, and TCRdb holds only the in-frame ones, with some missing. The profile shows 120,000 to 150,000 clones, around 84% of them singletons.

The source of this sequence is a human donor with classical Hodgkin lymphoma. This chain connects TRBV19 to TRBJ2-1, with 9 bases lining up with TRBD2. Source: peripheral blood mononuclear cells (PBMCs), taken before the second cycle of nivolumab. The CDR3 sequence: CASSTVAGAFYNEQFF. The CDR3, as DNA: TGTGCCAGTAGTACCGTAGCGGGAGCCTTTTACAATGAGCAGTTCTTC.